The 20 T cell receptor beta chains below were found in one sample sequenced in a study of shared clonotypes between healthy human individuals. Measured with immunoSEQ multiplex PCR; TCRdb has only the in-frame clones, and not every one. The repertoire holds 950,000 to 1,200,000 clones, with around 77% as singletons. Input material: memory CD4+ T cells from PBMCs. Indicated subset: CD45RA-negative fraction. The receptors here all came from a man between 18 and 29 years old in good health. Some clones in this sample may be carry-over from other donors' samples.

The chain links TRBV5-1 to TRBJ2-3; no clear D. V lost 0 bases and J lost 2, with 7 bases in between. Looked up from germline, CDR1 is SGHRS and CDR2 is YFSETQ. The CDR3 is made up of 14 amino acids. CDR3: CASSLEGFTDTQYF. CDR3 bases: TGCGCCAGCAGCTTGGAAGGGTTCACAGATACGCAGTATTTT.

V gene TRBV4-2 combines with J gene TRBJ2-1; TRBD2 agrees at 11 bases. V shed 1 base and J 2 bases; nucleotides not matched to a gene: 4. Germline CDR1 reads LGHNA; CDR2 reads YNFKEQ. This CDR3 spans 17 amino acids. The CDR3 spells CASSQGLAGGPYNEQFF. In DNA, the CDR3 is TGTGCCAGCAGCCAAGGATTAGCGGGAGGGCCCTACAATGAGCAGTTCTTC.

A note on this clone: A much bigger clone sits one base away, suggesting this may be a read error. This sample includes further DNA sequences coding for the same CDR3. The genes are TRBV28 and TRBJ2-5; D gene ambiguous. From germline, CDR1 is MDHEN and CDR2 SYDVKM. This CDR3 region has 11 residues. The V end lost 6 bases, the J end lost 4 bases, and 6 bases lay between the germline ends. The CDR3 region has the DNA TGTGCCAGCAGCTACCGAGAGACCCAGTACTTC. Its translation is CASSYRETQYF.

The chain links TRBV7-9 to TRBJ2-7; D is possibly TRBD1 (6 bases). V shed 5 bases and J shed 2 bases, with 13 bases lying between them. Looked up from germline, CDR1 is SEHNR and CDR2 is FQNEAQ (reference sequence). The CDR3 extends over 14 amino acids. The CDR3: CASSADRFPYEQYF. CDR3 in DNA: TGTGCCAGCAGCGCCGACAGGTTCCCCTACGAGCAGTACTTC.

The chain joins TRBV7-9 to TRBJ1-1, with D possibly matching TRBD1 (5 bases). Per the germline V gene, CDR1 is SEHNR and CDR2 is FQNEAQ (reference sequence). The CDR3 is 15 residues long. V was trimmed by 4 bases and J by 4 bases, leaving 16 bases between them. The CDR3 DNA is TGTGCCAGCAGCTCCGGGACTCATCGGGGCACTGAAGCTTTCTTT. Amino acids: CASSSGTHRGTEAFF. Variable domain in full (rest from reference TRBV7-9 and TRBJ1-1): DTGVSQNPRHKITKRGQNVTFRCDPISEHNRLYWYRQTLGQGPEFLTYFQNEAQLEKSRLLSDRFSAERPKGSFSTLEIQRTEQGDSAMYLCASSSGTHRGTEAFFGQGTRLTVV.

The gene calls are TRBV11-2 and TRBJ1-3; D is perhaps TRBD1 (5 bases). The CDR3 runs 14 residues. V was trimmed by 4 bases and J by 0 bases, leaving 7 bases between them. The germline V gene encodes CDR1 SGHAT and CDR2 FQNNGV. The CDR3, as DNA: TGTGCCAGCAGCTGGGGACCCTCTGGAAACACCATATATTTT. This gives the protein CASSWGPSGNTIYF.

This chain links TRBV5-8 with TRBJ2-7, with 8 bases aligning to TRBD1. The junction had 12 bases not matched to a gene; V was cut back by 4 bases and J by 3 bases. The CDR3 has 16 residues. The germline V gene has CDR1 SGHTS and CDR2 YDEGEE. The DNA of the CDR3 is TGTGCCAGCAGCCAATATTGGGGGACAGGCATCTACGAGCAGTACTTC. Its translation is CASSQYWGTGIYEQYF.

This rearrangement joins TRBV5-1 to TRBJ2-2, with a weak D call TRBD2 (6 bases). This CDR3 is 13 amino acids long. The V gene's germline CDR1 is SGHRS and CDR2 YFSETQ. The V end lost 0 bases, the J end lost 7 bases, and 7 bases lay between the germline ends. The CDR3 loop reads CASSLVGGGELFF. CDR3 sequence (DNA): TGCGCCAGCAGCTTGGTCGGGGGCGGGGAGCTGTTTTTT.

This chain connects TRBV6-6 to TRBJ2-7, with D possibly matching TRBD1 (6 bases). Trimming pared 5 bases from V and 5 bases from J, leaving 10 bases between. This CDR3 has 12 amino acids. Germline-derived CDR1 and CDR2 are MNHNY and SVGAGI (reference sequence). CDR3 nucleotides: TGTGCCAGCAGTCAGAACAGGGACGAGCAGTACTTC. This codes for CASSQNRDEQYF.

The chain employs TRBV10-1 and TRBJ2-3, with D possibly TRBD2 on 6 matching bases. This CDR3 spans 15 amino acids. Germline V CDR1 and CDR2: WNHNN, SYGVQD (reference sequence). V lost 6 bases, J lost 6 bases, and 19 bases lay in between. CDR3: CASRRDSPIPDTQYF. The CDR3 DNA reads as TGCGCCAGCAGAAGGGACTCTCCCATCCCCGATACGCAGTATTTT.

The chain is built from TRBV7-2 and TRBJ1-2; D is uncertain. CDR1 and CDR2 (germline): SGHTA, FQGNSA. CDR3 size: 13 residues. With 5 bases removed from V and 5 bases from J, the gap between germline ends came to 12 bases. The CDR3 DNA is TGTGCCAGCAGCCCAGACATGGAATATGGCTACACCTTC. It codes for CASSPDMEYGYTF.

J is TRBJ1-1 and V is TRBV29-1; no reliable D call. V lost 5 bases to trimming and J lost 0 bases, with 13 bases between them. From germline, CDR1 is SQVTM and CDR2 ANQGSEA. The CDR3 sequence is 14 residues long. CDR3 residues: CSVNRELMNTEAFF. In DNA form, the CDR3 reads TGCAGCGTTAACCGGGAACTCATGAACACTGAAGCTTTCTTT.

This rearrangement joins TRBV6-1 to TRBJ1-5; D gene unclear. Germline lookup yields CDR1 MNHNS and CDR2 SASEGT. V lost 3 bases and J lost 4, with 10 bases in between. CDR3 length equals 14 residues. The CDR3 reads CASSDQRWNQPQHF. The DNA for the CDR3 is TGTGCCAGCAGTGATCAACGGTGGAATCAGCCCCAGCATTTT.

The chain carries TRBV6-1 and TRBJ1-3; D gene ambiguous. Trimming removed 4 bases at V and 1 base at J, with 11 bases between. CDR1 is MNHNS, CDR2 SASEGT, per germline. This CDR3 is built from 15 residues. As DNA, the CDR3 is TGTGCCAGCAGTGGTCTCCGGGGTTCTGGAAACACCATATATTTT. The encoded protein is CASSGLRGSGNTIYF.

This clone was picked up a small number of times. The same CDR3 is also encoded by other DNA sequences in this sample. The CDR3 region has the DNA TGTGCCAGCAGCCGACAATTGAACACTGAAGCTTTCTTT. Protein product: CASSRQLNTEAFF. The rearrangement joins TRBV28 to TRBJ1-1, with D unclear. Looked up from germline, CDR1 is MDHEN and CDR2 is SYDVKM. The CDR3 has 13 amino acids. V gave up 6 bases and J gave up 0 bases, with 8 bases separating them.

The rearrangement joins TRBV10-2 to TRBJ1-2, with TRBD1 matching 10 bases. V lost 6 bases, J lost 8 bases, and 3 bases stayed unmatched. This CDR3 has 12 residues. Looked up from germline, CDR1 is WSHSY and CDR2 is SAAADI. The CDR3 DNA reads TGCGCCAGCAGAGGACAGGGGGGAGGCTACACCTTC. Protein sequence: CASRGQGGGYTF.

This chain connects TRBV7-9 to TRBJ2-7; possibly TRBD2 for D (5 bases). Per the germline V gene, CDR1 is SEHNR and CDR2 is FQNEAQ (reference sequence). The CDR3 consists of 15 residues. The V end lost 6 bases, the J end lost 5 bases, and 20 bases lay between the germline ends. CDR3 sequence: CASSKHISEEDEQYF. As DNA, the CDR3 is TGTGCCAGCAGTAAACATATATCGGAGGAGGACGAGCAGTACTTC. The full variable domain, rest sourced from reference TRBV7-9 and TRBJ2-7, is DTGVSQNPRHKITKRGQNVTFRCDPISEHNRLYWYRQTLGQGPEFLTYFQNEAQLEKSRLLSDRFSAERPKGSFSTLEIQRTEQGDSAMYLCASSKHISEEDEQYFGPGTRLTVT.

This clone showed up just once. This chain links TRBV19 with TRBJ2-1; D is unclear. V was clipped by 5 bases and J by 0 bases, with 8 bases between them. Germline values: CDR1 LNHDA, CDR2 SQIVND (reference sequence). The CDR3 sequence is 14 residues long. As DNA, the CDR3 is TGTGCCAGTAGTCCTCGGAGCTCCTACAATGAGCAGTTCTTC. Translation gives CASSPRSSYNEQFF.

The gene calls are TRBV7-2 and TRBJ2-5; D ambiguous. Trimming left V 3 bases short and J 5 bases short, with 10 bases between. In germline, CDR1 is SGHTA, CDR2 FQGNSA. This CDR3 is 13 amino acids long. CDR3 nucleotide sequence: TGTGCCAGCAGCTTGGTCCAGGTGGAGACCCAGTACTTC. Amino acid sequence: CASSLVQVETQYF. Together with reference TRBV7-2 and TRBJ2-5, the CDR3 gives the full variable domain: GAGVSQSPSNKVTEKGKDVELRCDPISGHTALYWYRQSLGQGLEFLIYFQGNSAPDKSGLPSDRFSAERTGGSVSTLTIQRTQQEDSAVYLCASSLVQVETQYFGPGTRLLVL.

The chain employs TRBV4-3 and TRBJ2-7; 8 bases fit TRBD1. The CDR3 spans 16 residues. Germline V gene data show CDR1 as LGHNA and CDR2 as YSLEER. Trimming at V came to 0 bases and at J to 7 bases, leaving 11 bases not matched to a gene. As DNA, the CDR3 is TGCGCCAGCAGCCAAGATATTGGTCGACAGGGGTTGGAGCAGTACTTC. This encodes CASSQDIGRQGLEQYF.